One sample yielded the 2 T cell receptor beta chains listed below, sequenced in a study of shared clonotypes between healthy human individuals. TCRdb keeps only in-frame clones here, not all; method: immunoSEQ multiplex PCR. The data hold some 1.5 million clones, with 96% observed a single time. The sample consisted of naive CD4+ T cells sorted from blood. This sample's subset: CD45RA+ positively selected. The source is a young man in good health.

Worth noting for this clone: Other nucleotide sequences from this sample produce the same CDR3. The chain recombines TRBV15 with TRBJ2-3; D gene unclear. This CDR3 has 12 residues. V lost 3 bases, J lost 2 bases, and 3 bases lay in between. Germline loops: CDR1 LNHNV, CDR2 YYDKDF (reference sequence). CDR3 protein: CATSRATDTQYF. DNA of the CDR3: TGTGCCACCAGCAGGGCCACAGATACGCAGTATTTT.

This sequence joins TRBV11-3 and TRBJ2-1, with TRBD2 matching 11 bases. V was pared by 5 bases and J by 8 bases, with 8 bases of the junction left unmatched. This CDR3 has 15 amino acids. Germline CDR1 reads SGHNT; CDR2 reads YENEEA. This CDR3 reads CASSKGLAGGYEQFF. In nucleotides, the CDR3 is TGTGCCAGCAGCAAAGGGCTAGCGGGAGGCTATGAGCAGTTCTTC. The full variable domain, with the rest looked up from reference TRBV11-3 and TRBJ2-1, is EAGVVQSPRYKIIEKKQPVAFWCNPISGHNTLYWYLQNLGQGPELLIRYENEEAVDDSQLPKDRFSAERLKGVDSTLKIQPAELGDSAVYLCASSKGLAGGYEQFFGPGTRLTVL.